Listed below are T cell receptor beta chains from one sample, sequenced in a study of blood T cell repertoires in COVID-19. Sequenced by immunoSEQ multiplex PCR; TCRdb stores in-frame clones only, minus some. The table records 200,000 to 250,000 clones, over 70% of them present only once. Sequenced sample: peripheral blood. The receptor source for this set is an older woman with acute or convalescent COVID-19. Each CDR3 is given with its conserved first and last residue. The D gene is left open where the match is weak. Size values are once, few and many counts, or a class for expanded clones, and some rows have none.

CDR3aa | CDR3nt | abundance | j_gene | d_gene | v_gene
CASSDRTGNREKLFF | TGTGCCAGCAGCGATCGGACAGGGAACAGGGAAAAACTGTTTTTT | . | TRBJ1-4 | TRBD1 | TRBV7-8
CASSRTGGRGGQWETQYF | TGTGCCAGCAGTCGAACGGGTGGTCGAGGAGGCCAATGGGAGACCCAGTACTTC | few | TRBJ2-5 | . | TRBV6-6
CASSFSGSIQPQHF | TGTGCCAGCAGTTTTTCCGGGAGTATCCAGCCCCAGCATTTT | . | TRBJ1-5 | . | TRBV27
CAARLAHNEQFF | TGTGCCGCCAGGCTAGCCCACAATGAGCAGTTCTTC | . | TRBJ2-1 | . | TRBV28
CASSLGQGTGAQHF | TGTGCCAGCAGCTTAGGACAGGGGACCGGGGCCCAGCATTTT | . | TRBJ1-5 | TRBD1 | TRBV7-2
CAIKAGGGSSYNEQFF | TGTGCCATCAAAGCGGGAGGAGGAAGCTCCTACAATGAGCAGTTCTTC | . | TRBJ2-1 | TRBD2 | TRBV10-3
CASSPRVGVRETQYF | TGTGCCAGCAGCCCTCGTGTCGGGGTCCGGGAGACCCAGTACTTC | few | TRBJ2-5 | . | TRBV11-2
CASTSGTSGMETQYF | TGTGCCAGCACCTCCGGGACTAGCGGGATGGAGACCCAGTACTTC | . | TRBJ2-5 | TRBD2 | TRBV9
CASSPAGGGGNQPQHF | TGTGCCAGCAGCCCCGCGGGGGGGGGTGGCAATCAGCCCCAGCATTTT | . | TRBJ1-5 | . | TRBV9
CASSESAGLALEQYF | TGTGCCAGCAGTGAATCGGCGGGATTGGCCCTCGAGCAGTACTTC | . | TRBJ2-7 | . | TRBV25-1
CATSRAGDSYEQYF | TGTGCCACCAGCAGAGCAGGGGACTCCTACGAGCAGTACTTC | once | TRBJ2-7 | . | TRBV15
CASSPGLVQPQHF | TGTGCCAGCAGCCCGGGACTTGTTCAGCCCCAGCATTTT | once | TRBJ1-5 | . | TRBV6-2/TRBV6-3
CSVGGTEGRQETQYF | TGCAGCGTTGGTGGGACGGAGGGTCGGCAAGAGACCCAGTACTTC | . | TRBJ2-5 | . | TRBV29-1
CASYPFSGGTDTQYF | TGTGCCAGCTATCCATTTAGTGGAGGCACAGATACGCAGTATTTT | . | TRBJ2-3 | . | TRBV28
CASSLVREVPEAFF | TGTGCCAGCAGCTTAGTTCGGGAGGTCCCTGAAGCTTTCTTT | . | TRBJ1-1 | . | TRBV11-2
CASSLGQVNTGELFF | TGCGCCAGCAGCTTAGGACAGGTCAACACCGGGGAGCTGTTTTTT | . | TRBJ2-2 | TRBD1 | TRBV5-1